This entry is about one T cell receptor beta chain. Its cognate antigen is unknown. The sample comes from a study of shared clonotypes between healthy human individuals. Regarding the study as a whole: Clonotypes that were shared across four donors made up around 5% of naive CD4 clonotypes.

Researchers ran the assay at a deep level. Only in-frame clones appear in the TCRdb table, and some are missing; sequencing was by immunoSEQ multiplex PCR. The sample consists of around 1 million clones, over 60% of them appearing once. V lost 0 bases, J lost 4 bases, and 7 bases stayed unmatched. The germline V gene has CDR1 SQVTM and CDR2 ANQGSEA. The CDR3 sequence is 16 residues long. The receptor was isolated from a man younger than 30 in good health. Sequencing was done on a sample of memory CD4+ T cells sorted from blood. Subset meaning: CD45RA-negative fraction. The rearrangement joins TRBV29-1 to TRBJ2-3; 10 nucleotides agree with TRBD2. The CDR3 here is CSVEDRLAGVSDTQYF. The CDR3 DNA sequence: TGCAGCGTTGAAGATCGGCTAGCGGGAGTCTCAGATACGCAGTATTTT.